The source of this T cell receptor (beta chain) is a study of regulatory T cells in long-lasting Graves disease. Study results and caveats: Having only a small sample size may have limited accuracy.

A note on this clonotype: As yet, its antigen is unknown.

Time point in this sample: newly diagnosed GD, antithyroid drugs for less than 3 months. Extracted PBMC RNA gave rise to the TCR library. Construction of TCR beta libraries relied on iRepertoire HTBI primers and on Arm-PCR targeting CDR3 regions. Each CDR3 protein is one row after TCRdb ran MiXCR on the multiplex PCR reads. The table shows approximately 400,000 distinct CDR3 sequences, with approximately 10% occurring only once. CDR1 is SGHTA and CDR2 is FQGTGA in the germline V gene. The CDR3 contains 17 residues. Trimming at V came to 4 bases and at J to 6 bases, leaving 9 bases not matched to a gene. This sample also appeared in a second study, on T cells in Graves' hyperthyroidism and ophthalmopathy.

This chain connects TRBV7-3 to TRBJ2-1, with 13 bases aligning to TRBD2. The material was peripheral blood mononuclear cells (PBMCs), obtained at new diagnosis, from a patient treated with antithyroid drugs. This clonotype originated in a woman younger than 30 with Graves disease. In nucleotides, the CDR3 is TGTGCCAGCAGCTCGGGACTAGCGGGATCTTTCTCCAATGAGCAGTTCTTC. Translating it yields CASSSGLAGSFSNEQFF.